These 20 T cell receptor beta chains share one sample of origin, sequenced in a study of T cell responses to AZD1222 COVID-19 vaccine. Sequencing used immunoSEQ multiplex PCR; TCRdb keeps in-frame clones, though not all of them. Of 90,000 to 150,000 clones in the sample, more than 85% are singletons; the top ten hold roughly 3.1%. The material was peripheral blood, obtained 28 days after the second AZD1222 dose. Receptors originate from an adult who received the AZD1222 COVID-19 vaccine.

The rearrangement joins TRBV9 to TRBJ1-1; D is ambiguous. This CDR3 is built from 14 residues. With 6 bases removed from V and 0 bases from J, the gap between germline ends came to 12 bases. Germline assignment: CDR1 SGDLS and CDR2 YYNGEE. CDR3 loop: CASTVGGMNTEAFF. The CDR3 DNA sequence: TGTGCCAGCACTGTAGGTGGCATGAACACTGAAGCTTTCTTT.

As to this clone: Other DNA sequences from this sample encode an identical CDR3 as well. The rearrangement links TRBV28 to TRBJ1-4; tentative D call: TRBD1 (6 bases). The V gene lost 5 bases and the J gene lost 4 bases, with 14 bases spanning the gap. The CDR3 runs to 15 residues. The V gene's germline CDR1 is MDHEN and CDR2 SYDVKM. The CDR3, as DNA: TGTGCCAGCAGTCCGGCCCGAGGGGGTAATGAAAAACTGTTTTTT. Amino acid sequence: CASSPARGGNEKLFF. The whole variable domain, remainder taken from reference TRBV28 and TRBJ1-4, is DVKVTQSSRYLVKRTGEKVFLECVQDMDHENMFWYRQDPGLGLRLIYFSYDVKMKEKGDIPEGYSVSREKKERFSLILESASTNQTSMYLCASSPARGGNEKLFFGSGTQLSVL.

The genes are TRBV9 and TRBJ1-2; perhaps TRBD1 as D (6 bases). The CDR3 spans 15 residues. The V gene's germline CDR1 is SGDLS and CDR2 YYNGEE. V dropped 3 bases and J dropped 0 bases, with 12 bases sitting between them. CDR3 nucleotides: TGTGCCAGCAGCGAGCAGGGGACTTCTAACTATGGCTACACCTTC. This gives the protein CASSEQGTSNYGYTF.

The chain combines TRBV3-1 (or the pseudogene TRBV3-2) with TRBJ1-2; possibly TRBD1 for D (6 bases). Germline lookup yields CDR1 LGHDT and CDR2 YNNKEL (reference sequence). This CDR3 is built from 13 residues. V was cut by 2 bases and J by 8 bases, with 12 bases left in between. This chain's CDR3 is CASSQRGGAGYTF. CDR3 in DNA: TGTGCCAGCAGCCAAAGGGGGGGAGCAGGCTACACCTTC.

The V gene is TRBV7-9, the J gene TRBJ1-3; 7 nucleotides align to TRBD1. Germline assignment: CDR1 SEHNR and CDR2 FQNEAQ (reference sequence). V dropped 5 bases and J dropped 9; count of bases not matched to a gene: 10. The CDR3 has 14 amino acids. The CDR3 DNA follows: TGTGCCAGCAGCCGGGACAGTCAATTATCCACCATATATTTT. Its protein product is CASSRDSQLSTIYF.

V usage is TRBV25-1 and J usage is TRBJ2-4; the D call may be TRBD1 or TRBD2 (5 bases each). CDR1 and CDR2 (germline): MGHDK, SYGVNS. The CDR3 extends over 15 amino acids. V was trimmed by 3 bases and J by 4 bases, leaving 13 bases between them. DNA of the CDR3: TGTGCCAGCAGTGATAGGGGCAGCGGAAAAAACATTCAGTACTTC. This encodes CASSDRGSGKNIQYF.

This chain links TRBV27 with TRBJ1-2; weak D call: TRBD1 (5 bases). Germline V gene lookup returns CDR1 MNHEY and CDR2 SMNVEV (reference sequence). Trimming pared 6 bases from V and 7 bases from J, leaving 12 bases between. The CDR3 totals 12 residues. The CDR3 DNA reads TGTGCCAGCAGGGGGGTTTTGGGTGGCTACACCTTC. Protein product: CASRGVLGGYTF.

The V and J genes are TRBV12-2 and TRBJ1-2; the D segment call TRBD1 is taken from the table without a DNA check. TRBV12-2 is labeled a pseudogene. This CDR3 spans 15 amino acids. The CDR3 region has the DNA TGTGCAAGTCGCTTAGAAATTGGACAGATCTATGGCTACACCTTC. Translation gives CASRLEIGQIYGYTF.

The chain uses TRBV6-1 and TRBJ2-7; 8 nucleotides line up with TRBD1. CDR3 length equals 16 residues. Germline lookup yields CDR1 MNHNS and CDR2 SASEGT. The ends lost 1 base at V and 5 bases at J; junction bases unmatched: 10. The chain's CDR3 is CASSEVIGQGADEQYF. DNA of the CDR3: TGTGCCAGCAGTGAAGTAATAGGACAGGGAGCTGACGAGCAGTACTTC.

This chain uses TRBV5-4 with TRBJ1-4; perhaps TRBD1 as D (5 bases). This CDR3 comprises 15 residues. Between the trimmed V and J ends, which lost 4 bases and 4 bases, there was a span of 14 bases. The germline V gene has CDR1 SGHNT and CDR2 YYREEE (reference sequence). CDR3 amino acids: CASSPTGPGNEKLFF. The CDR3 DNA sequence: TGTGCCAGCAGCCCGACGGGGCCGGGTAATGAAAAACTGTTTTTT.

The chain carries TRBV6-5 and TRBJ1-6; possible D gene TRBD1, 5 bases. CDR1 and CDR2 from the germline V gene are MNHEY and SVGAGI. The ends were cut back, 6 bases at V and 6 bases at J, with 15 bases in the middle. The CDR3 contains 15 residues. The CDR3 DNA follows: TGTGCCAGCAGCTCAGGGTCGGGCCCTAATTCACCCCTCCACTTT. Its protein is CASSSGSGPNSPLHF.

V gene TRBV27 combines with J gene TRBJ1-1, with a possible D match to TRBD1 (5 bases). Germline CDR1 and CDR2: MNHEY and SMNVEV (reference sequence). This CDR3 spans 14 amino acids. V shed 2 bases and J shed 4 bases, with 11 bases lying between them. CDR3 sequence: CASSLGAEVTEAFF. The CDR3 nucleotides read TGTGCCAGCAGTTTAGGGGCGGAGGTCACTGAAGCTTTCTTT.

This clone was seen a handful of times. The chain uses TRBV9 and TRBJ1-5; D not resolved. The ends were cut back, 0 bases at V and 0 bases at J, with 7 bases in the middle. Germline loops: CDR1 SGDLS, CDR2 YYNGEE. The length of the CDR3 is 15 residues. The CDR3 sequence is CASSVGPRSNQPQHF. CDR3 DNA sequence: TGTGCCAGCAGCGTAGGCCCTCGTAGCAATCAGCCCCAGCATTTT.

In this sample, this clone turned up once. This chain uses TRBV6-6 with TRBJ1-1, with D possibly TRBD1 on 6 matching bases. The germline V gene encodes CDR1 MNHNY and CDR2 SVGAGI (reference sequence). V lost 4 bases and J lost 5, with 14 bases in between. The CDR3 covers 14 residues. The CDR3 DNA sequence: TGTGCCAGCAGTTTGACAGGCCCGCTAACTGAAGCTTTCTTT. Its protein is CASSLTGPLTEAFF.

J is TRBJ1-6 and V is TRBV6-6, with 9 positions matching TRBD1. The CDR3 spans 15 residues. Looked up from germline, CDR1 is MNHNY and CDR2 is SVGAGI (reference sequence). V was pared by 0 bases and J by 10 bases, with 4 bases of the junction left unmatched. The CDR3 DNA follows: TGTGCCAGCAGTTACTCCGGGACAGGGCTCTCACCCCTCCACTTT. The encoded protein is CASSYSGTGLSPLHF.

The CDR3 protein is CASSLGHKGQEAFF. In DNA, the CDR3 is TGTGCCAGCAGCTTGGGCCACAAAGGGCAGGAAGCTTTCTTT. The gene calls are TRBV7-9 and TRBJ1-1; no clear D gene. The CDR3 contains 14 residues. V lost 3 bases to trimming and J lost 8 bases, with 16 bases between them. Germline CDR1 SEHNR, CDR2 FQNEAQ (reference sequence).

The chain is built from TRBV6-5 and TRBJ1-5; D is unresolved. The CDR3 sequence is 14 residues long. Germline V gives CDR1 MNHEY, CDR2 SVGAGI. Trimming cost V 9 bases and J 3 bases, with 15 bases left between them. The CDR3 DNA reads TGTGCCAGGCCCTCGGACGGTAACAATCAGCCCCAGCATTTT. Translated, it gives CARPSDGNNQPQHF.

The genes are TRBV12-3 or TRBV12-4 and TRBJ2-6; D is possibly TRBD2 (5 bases). The CDR3 has 13 residues. V shed 6 bases and J shed 11 bases, with 14 bases lying between them. The CDR3 sequence: CASRTGGLDVLTF. The CDR3 DNA follows: TGTGCCAGCAGAACTGGCGGGCTTGACGTCCTGACTTTC.

The chain carries TRBV6-2 or TRBV6-3 and TRBJ2-3; 7 bases are shared with TRBD2. The length of the CDR3 is 15 residues. V shed 1 base, J shed 4 bases, and the junction held 5 bases outside the gene matches. The germline CDR1 and CDR2 sequences are MNHEY and SVGEGT. This CDR3 reads CASSYLGGVADTQYF. In DNA form, the CDR3 reads TGTGCCAGCAGTTACTTGGGGGGGGTCGCAGATACGCAGTATTTT.

The rearrangement links TRBV6-5 to TRBJ1-1; no clear D. Germline V gene lookup returns CDR1 MNHEY and CDR2 SVGAGI. This CDR3 has 14 amino acids. V lost 5 bases and J lost 1, with 11 bases in between. DNA of the CDR3: TGTGCCAGCAGTAAAAGCTCAGAGAACACTGAAGCTTTCTTT. The encoded protein is CASSKSSENTEAFF.